The rows below give T cell receptor beta chains drawn from one sample of a study of blood T cell repertoires in COVID-19. Repertoires were generated with immunoSEQ multiplex PCR, while TCRdb's copy carries only in-frame clones and drops some. Found here are about 180,000 clones, 65% to 85% of them singletons; the top ten hold 6.5% to 9%. The sequencing input was peripheral blood. Receptors were obtained from a woman between 40 and 50 years old with COVID-19, enrolled during active disease. Each CDR3 is given with its conserved first and last residue. The D gene is left open where the match is weak. The size entry is marked missing in some rows and otherwise reads once, few, many or a size class.

NA TRBJ1-3 NA TRBV9 CASSASFPGNTIYF TGTGCCAGCAGCGCTTCCTTTCCTGGAAACACCATATATTTT
once TRBJ1-1 TRBD1 TRBV19 CASSKGQGWTEAFF TGTGCCAGTAGTAAGGGACAGGGATGGACTGAAGCTTTCTTT
NA TRBJ2-1 TRBD2 TRBV11-3 CASSAGTSGGAYNEQFF TGTGCCAGCAGCGCGGGGACTAGCGGGGGGGCCTACAATGAGCAGTTCTTC
NA TRBJ2-5 TRBD1 TRBV27 CASSLRTGGGTQYF TGTGCCAGCAGTCTCAGGACAGGGGGGGGGACCCAGTACTTC
NA TRBJ2-3 TRBD2 TRBV19 CASSLTSGPPEDTQYF TGTGCCAGTAGCCTGACTAGCGGGCCTCCTGAGGATACGCAGTATTTT
NA TRBJ2-3 NA TRBV19 CASAQVTGDTQYF TGTGCCAGCGCACAGGTAACTGGAGATACGCAGTATTTT
many TRBJ2-5 TRBD1 TRBV5-1 CASSLWDRGPETQYF TGCGCCAGCAGCTTGTGGGACAGGGGGCCAGAGACCCAGTACTTC
NA TRBJ2-7 NA TRBV6-6 CASSYGSLGEQYF TGTGCCAGCAGTTACGGATCTCTCGGGGAGCAGTACTTC
NA TRBJ2-3 NA TRBV20-1 CSALRGDTQYF TGCAGTGCTCTCCGCGGAGATACGCAGTATTTT
few TRBJ1-5 NA TRBV20-1 CSASKGVNQPQHF TGCAGTGCTAGTAAGGGGGTAAATCAGCCCCAGCATTTT
NA TRBJ1-3 TRBD1 TRBV28 CASSPGTASGNTIYF TGTGCCAGCAGCCCCGGGACAGCCTCTGGAAACACCATATATTTT
once TRBJ2-1 NA TRBV2 CASSLTPYNEQFF TGTGCCAGCAGTCTAACCCCCTACAATGAGCAGTTCTTC
NA TRBJ1-4 NA TRBV5-1 CASSLAGRGATNEKLFF TGCGCCAGCAGCTTGGCGGGGAGAGGAGCAACTAATGAAAAACTGTTTTTT
NA TRBJ2-2 NA TRBV5-1 CASSFSGGELFF TGCGCCAGCAGCTTTAGCGGCGGGGAGCTGTTTTTT
NA TRBJ1-3 TRBD1 TRBV18 CASSQGQGGNTIYF TGTGCCAGCTCCCAAGGACAGGGCGGAAACACCATATATTTT
NA TRBJ1-2 NA TRBV27 CASSFGGDYGYTF TGTGCCAGCAGTTTCGGGGGTGACTATGGCTACACCTTC